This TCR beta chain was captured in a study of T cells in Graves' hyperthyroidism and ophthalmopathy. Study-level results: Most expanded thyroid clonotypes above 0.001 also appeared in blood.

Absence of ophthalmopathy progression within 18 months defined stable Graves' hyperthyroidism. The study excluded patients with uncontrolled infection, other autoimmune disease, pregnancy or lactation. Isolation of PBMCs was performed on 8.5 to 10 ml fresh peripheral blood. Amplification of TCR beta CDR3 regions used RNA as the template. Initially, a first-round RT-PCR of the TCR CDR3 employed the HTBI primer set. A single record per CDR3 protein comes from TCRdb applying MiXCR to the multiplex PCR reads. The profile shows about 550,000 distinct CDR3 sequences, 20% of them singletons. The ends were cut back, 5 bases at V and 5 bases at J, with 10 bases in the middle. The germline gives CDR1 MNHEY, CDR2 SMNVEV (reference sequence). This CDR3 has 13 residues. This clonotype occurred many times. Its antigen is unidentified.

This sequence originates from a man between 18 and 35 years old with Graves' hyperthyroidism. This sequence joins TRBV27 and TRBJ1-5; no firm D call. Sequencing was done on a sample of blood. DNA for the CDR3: TGTGCCAGCAGTCTAAGCGATGATCAGCCCCAGCATTTT. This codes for CASSLSDDQPQHF.